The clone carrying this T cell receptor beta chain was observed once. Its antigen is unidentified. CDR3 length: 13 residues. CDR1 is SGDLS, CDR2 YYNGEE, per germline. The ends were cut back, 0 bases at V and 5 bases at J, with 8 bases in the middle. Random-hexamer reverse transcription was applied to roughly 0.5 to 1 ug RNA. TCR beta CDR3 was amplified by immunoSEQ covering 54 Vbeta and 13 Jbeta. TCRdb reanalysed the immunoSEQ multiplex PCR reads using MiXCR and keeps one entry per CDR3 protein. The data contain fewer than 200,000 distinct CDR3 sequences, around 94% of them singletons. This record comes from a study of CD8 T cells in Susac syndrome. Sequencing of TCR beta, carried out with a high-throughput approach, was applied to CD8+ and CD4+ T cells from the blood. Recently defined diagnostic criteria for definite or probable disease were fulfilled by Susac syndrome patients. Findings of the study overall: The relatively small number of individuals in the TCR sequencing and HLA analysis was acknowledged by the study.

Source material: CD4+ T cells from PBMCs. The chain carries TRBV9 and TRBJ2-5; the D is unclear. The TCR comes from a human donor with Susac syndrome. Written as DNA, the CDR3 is TGTGCCAGCAGCGTAGCTGATTGGGAGACCCAGTACTTC. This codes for CASSVADWETQYF.